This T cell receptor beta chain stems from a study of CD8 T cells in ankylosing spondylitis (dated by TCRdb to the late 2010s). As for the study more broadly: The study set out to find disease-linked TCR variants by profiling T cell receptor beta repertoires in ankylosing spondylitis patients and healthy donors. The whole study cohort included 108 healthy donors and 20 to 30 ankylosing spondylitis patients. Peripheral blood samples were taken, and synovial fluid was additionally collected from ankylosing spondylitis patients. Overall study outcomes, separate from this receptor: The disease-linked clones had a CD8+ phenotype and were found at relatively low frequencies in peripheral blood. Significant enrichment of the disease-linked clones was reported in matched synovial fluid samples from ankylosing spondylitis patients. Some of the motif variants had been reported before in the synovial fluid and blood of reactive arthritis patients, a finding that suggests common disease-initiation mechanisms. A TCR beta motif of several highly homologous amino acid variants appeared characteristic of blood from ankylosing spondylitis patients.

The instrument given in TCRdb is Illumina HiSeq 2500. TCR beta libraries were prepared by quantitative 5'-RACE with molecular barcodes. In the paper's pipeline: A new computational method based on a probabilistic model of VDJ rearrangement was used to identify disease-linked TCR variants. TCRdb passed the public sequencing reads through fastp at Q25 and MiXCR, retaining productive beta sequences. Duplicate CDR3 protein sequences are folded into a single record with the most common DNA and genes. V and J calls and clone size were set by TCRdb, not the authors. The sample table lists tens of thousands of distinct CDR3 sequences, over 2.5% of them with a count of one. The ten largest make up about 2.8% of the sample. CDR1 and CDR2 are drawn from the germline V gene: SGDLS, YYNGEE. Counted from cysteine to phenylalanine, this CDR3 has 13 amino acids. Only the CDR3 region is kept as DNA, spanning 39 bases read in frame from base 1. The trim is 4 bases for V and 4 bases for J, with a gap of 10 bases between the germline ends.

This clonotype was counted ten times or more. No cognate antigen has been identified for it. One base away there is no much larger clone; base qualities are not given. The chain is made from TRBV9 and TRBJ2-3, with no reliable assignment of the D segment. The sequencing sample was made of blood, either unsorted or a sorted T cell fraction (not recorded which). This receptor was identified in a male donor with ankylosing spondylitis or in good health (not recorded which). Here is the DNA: TGTGCCAGCAGCTCCCTGGTGTCAGATACGCAGTATTTT. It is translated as CASSSLVSDTQYF.